Shown below are 2 T cell receptor beta chains from a single sample sequenced in a study of graft-versus-host responses after intestinal transplantation. Irradiated, violet-dye-labeled stimulators (around 200,000) were plated alongside around 200,000 CFSE-labeled responders. The data were produced by immunoSEQ multiplex PCR, yet TCRdb's version contains in-frame clones alone and is incomplete. Here the sample spans roughly 20,000 clones, about 48% being singletons. The source was alloreactive CD8+ T cells from a mixed lymphocyte reaction culture, collected before transplantation. The subset denotes: CFSE-low proliferating T cells sorted from roughly 6-day pre-transplant mixed lymphocyte reaction (GvH or HvG direction). Source of these receptors: a human patient who was an organ donor for intestinal transplantation.

The chain links TRBV15 to TRBJ1-5; no definite D call. With 1 base removed from V and 1 base from J, the gap between germline ends came to 8 bases. The CDR3 loop spans 15 amino acids. Germline CDR1 LNHNV, CDR2 YYDKDF (reference sequence). For the CDR3, the DNA is TGTGCCACCAGCAGAGTAGTGGGCAGCAATCAGCCCCAGCATTTT. Its translation is CATSRVVGSNQPQHF. Combining the CDR3 with reference TRBV15 and TRBJ1-5 gives the whole variable domain DAMVIQNPRYQVTQFGKPVTLSCSQTLNHNVMYWYQQKSSQAPKLLFHYYDKDFNNEADTPDNFQSRRPNTSFCFLDIRSPGLGDTAMYLCATSRVVGSNQPQHFGDGTRLSIL.

This clone has only one observation. This sequence joins TRBV11-2 and TRBJ2-7; D is perhaps TRBD2 (5 bases). This CDR3 spans 14 amino acids. The germline V gene encodes CDR1 SGHAT and CDR2 FQNNGV. V was pared by 4 bases and J by 1 base, with 11 bases between. The CDR3 sequence: CASSSLEGSYEQYF. The CDR3 DNA is TGTGCCAGCAGCTCACTAGAAGGGTCCTACGAGCAGTACTTC.